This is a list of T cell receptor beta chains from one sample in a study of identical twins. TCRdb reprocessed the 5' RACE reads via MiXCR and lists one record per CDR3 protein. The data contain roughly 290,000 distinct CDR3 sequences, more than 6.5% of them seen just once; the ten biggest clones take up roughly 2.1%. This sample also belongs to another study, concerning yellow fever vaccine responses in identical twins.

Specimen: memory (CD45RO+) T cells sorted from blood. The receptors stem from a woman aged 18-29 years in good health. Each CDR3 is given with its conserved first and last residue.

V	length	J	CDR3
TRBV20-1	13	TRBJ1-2	CSANFGGVYGYTF
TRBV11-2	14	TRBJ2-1	CASSLASGGNEQFF
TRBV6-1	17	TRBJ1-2	CASKNTPFTGPSYGYTF
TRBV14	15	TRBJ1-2	CASSQDRIGSGGYTF
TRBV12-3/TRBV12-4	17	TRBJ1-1	CASSPGTAWMGNTEAFF
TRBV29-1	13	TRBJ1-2	CSVEVGQYYGYTF
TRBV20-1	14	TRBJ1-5	CSATDRGSGQPQHF
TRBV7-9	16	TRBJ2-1	CASSTGTGGSYNEQFF
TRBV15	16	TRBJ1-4	CATSRDDPSTNEKLFF
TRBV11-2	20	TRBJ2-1	CASSKHATSGGPSSYNEQFF
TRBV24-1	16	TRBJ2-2	CATSEGQWDGTGELFF
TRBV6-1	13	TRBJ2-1	CASTASGINEQFF
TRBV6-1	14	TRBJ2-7	CASSKSGVSYEQYF
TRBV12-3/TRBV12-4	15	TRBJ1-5	CASTTRNPSNQPQHF
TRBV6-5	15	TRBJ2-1	CASSYDGWRGNEQFF
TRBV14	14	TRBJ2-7	CASSHAGQPYEQYF
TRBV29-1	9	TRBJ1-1	CSVNTEAFF
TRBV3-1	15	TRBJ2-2	CASSRGTMNTGELFF
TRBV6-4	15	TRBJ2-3	CASSDSKGATDTQYF
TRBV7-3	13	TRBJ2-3	CASSSRRTDTQYF
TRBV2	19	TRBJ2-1	CASRMTSGRFKSSYNEQFF
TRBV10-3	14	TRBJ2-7	CAISPDRGGYEQYF
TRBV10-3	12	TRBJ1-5	CAISDNQGTQHF
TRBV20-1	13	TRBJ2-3	CSARYGGTDTQYF
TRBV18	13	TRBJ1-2	CASSPPSGYGYTF
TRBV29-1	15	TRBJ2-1	CSVDPRPSSYNEQFF
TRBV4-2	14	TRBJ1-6	CASSQKEEASPLHF
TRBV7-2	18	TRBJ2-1	CASSSGTGGAGAYNEQFF
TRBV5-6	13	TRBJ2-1	CASSTVGYNEQFF
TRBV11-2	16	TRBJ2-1	CASSLGAIGVGGEQFF
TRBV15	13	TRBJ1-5	CATSRDPNQPQHF
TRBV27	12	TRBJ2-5	CASPCRRETQYF
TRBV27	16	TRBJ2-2	CASSLSGQGYTGELFF
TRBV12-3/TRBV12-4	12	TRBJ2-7	CASSQNLYEQYF
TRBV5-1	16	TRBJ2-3	CASSFVTSGFTDTQYF